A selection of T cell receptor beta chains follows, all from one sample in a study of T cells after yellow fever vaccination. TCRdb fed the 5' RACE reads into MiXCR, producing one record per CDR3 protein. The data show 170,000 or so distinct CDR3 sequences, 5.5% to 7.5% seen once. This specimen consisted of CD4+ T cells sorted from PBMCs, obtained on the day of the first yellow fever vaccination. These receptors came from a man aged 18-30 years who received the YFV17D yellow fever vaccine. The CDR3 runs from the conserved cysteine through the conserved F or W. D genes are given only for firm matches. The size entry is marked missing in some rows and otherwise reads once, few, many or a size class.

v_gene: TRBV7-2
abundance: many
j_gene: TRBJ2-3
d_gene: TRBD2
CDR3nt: TGTGCCAGCAGCTCCCCAGCGGGGGGAAGCACAGATACGCAGTATTTT
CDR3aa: CASSSPAGGSTDTQYF

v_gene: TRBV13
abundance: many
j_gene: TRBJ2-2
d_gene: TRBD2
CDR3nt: TGTGCCAGCAGCTTAGGCCGGCGGGGGGGCCGAACCGGGGAGCTGTTTTTT
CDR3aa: CASSLGRRGGRTGELFF

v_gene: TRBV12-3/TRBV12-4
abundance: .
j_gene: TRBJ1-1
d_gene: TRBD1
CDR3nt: TGTGCCAACGACAGGGGAGGCGTGAACACTGAAGCTTTCTTT
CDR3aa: CANDRGGVNTEAFF

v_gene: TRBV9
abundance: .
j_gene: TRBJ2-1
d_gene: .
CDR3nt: TGTGCCAGCAGCGGGGGGCTCTTCAATGAGCAGTTCTTC
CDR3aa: CASSGGLFNEQFF

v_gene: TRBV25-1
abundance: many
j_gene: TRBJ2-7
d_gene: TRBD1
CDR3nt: TGTGCCAGCAGTGGGTGGACAGGGGGTTACGAGCAGTACTTC
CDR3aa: CASSGWTGGYEQYF

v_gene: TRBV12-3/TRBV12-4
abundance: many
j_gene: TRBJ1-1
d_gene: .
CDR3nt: TGTGCCAGCAGTTTGGGCCGGGGGAAAGCTTTCTTT
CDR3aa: CASSLGRGKAFF

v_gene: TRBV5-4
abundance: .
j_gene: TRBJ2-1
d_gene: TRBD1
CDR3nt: TGTGCCAGCAGCTTACCCAGACAGGGTTTCGAGCAGTTCTTC
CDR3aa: CASSLPRQGFEQFF

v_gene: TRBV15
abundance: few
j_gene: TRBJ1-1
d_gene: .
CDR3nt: TGTGCCACCAGCCACCCCTGGACAGAGAACACTGAAGCTTTCTTT
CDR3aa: CATSHPWTENTEAFF

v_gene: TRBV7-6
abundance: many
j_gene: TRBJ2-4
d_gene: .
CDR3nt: TGTGCCAGCAGCCCCCGTGGGGGGCTAAACATTCAGTACTTC
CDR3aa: CASSPRGGLNIQYF

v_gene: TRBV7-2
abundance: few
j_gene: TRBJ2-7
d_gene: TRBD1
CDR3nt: TGTGCCAGCAGCTTCCGCCGGGACAGGGTCTACGAGCAGTACTTC
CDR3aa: CASSFRRDRVYEQYF

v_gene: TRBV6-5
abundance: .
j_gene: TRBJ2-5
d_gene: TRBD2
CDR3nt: TGTGCCAGCAGTTACTCTACTAGCGGGGTGGGGTACCAAGAGACCCAGTACTTC
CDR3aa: CASSYSTSGVGYQETQYF

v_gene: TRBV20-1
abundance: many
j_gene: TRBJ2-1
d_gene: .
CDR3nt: TGCAGTGCAAATCGACGGGAGTACTACAATGAGCAGTTCTTC
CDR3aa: CSANRREYYNEQFF

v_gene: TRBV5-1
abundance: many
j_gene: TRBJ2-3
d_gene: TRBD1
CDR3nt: TGCGCCAGCGGACCGGGACAGTCTAGCACAGATACGCAGTATTTT
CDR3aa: CASGPGQSSTDTQYF

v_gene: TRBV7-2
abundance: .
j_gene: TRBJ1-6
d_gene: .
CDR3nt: TGTGCCAGCAGCCCCGTCGGGGGGGCTAGGTCACCCCTCCACTTT
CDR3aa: CASSPVGGARSPLHF

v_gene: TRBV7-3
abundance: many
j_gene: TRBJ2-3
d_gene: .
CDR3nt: TGTGCCAGCAGCTCCGGTTTAATCGGCAGGGGCACAGATACGCAGTATTTT
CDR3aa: CASSSGLIGRGTDTQYF

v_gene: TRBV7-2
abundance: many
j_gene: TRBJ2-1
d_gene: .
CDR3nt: TGTGCCAGCAGCCGAGGGGAGCTCTTGAATGAGCAGTTCTTC
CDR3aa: CASSRGELLNEQFF

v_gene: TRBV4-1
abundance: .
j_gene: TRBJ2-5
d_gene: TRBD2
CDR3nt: TGCGCCAGCAGCCAAGTTGTTGATAGCGGGGGGGGCGAGACCCAGTACTTC
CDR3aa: CASSQVVDSGGGETQYF

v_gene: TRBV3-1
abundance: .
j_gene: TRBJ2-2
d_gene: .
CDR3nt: TGTGCCAGCAGCCAAGGGGGAAGGCAAAACACCGGGGAGCTGTTTTTT
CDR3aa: CASSQGGRQNTGELFF

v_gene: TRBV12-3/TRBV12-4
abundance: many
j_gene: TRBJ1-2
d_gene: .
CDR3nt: TGTGCCAGCAAGGAAGCCAATATGAATGGCTACACCTTC
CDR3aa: CASKEANMNGYTF

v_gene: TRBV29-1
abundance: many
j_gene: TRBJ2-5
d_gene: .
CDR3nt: TGCAGCGTTGTTGGAATCCAAGAGACCCAGTACTTC
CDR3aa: CSVVGIQETQYF

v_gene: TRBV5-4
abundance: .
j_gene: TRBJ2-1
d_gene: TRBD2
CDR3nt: TGTGCCAGCGGTATTAGCGGGGCCCGCCTCAATGAGCAGTTCTTC
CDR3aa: CASGISGARLNEQFF

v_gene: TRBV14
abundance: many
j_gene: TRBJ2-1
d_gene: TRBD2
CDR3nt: TGTGCCAGCAGCCAGCGGGGGGTTCAGTTCTTC
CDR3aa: CASSQRGVQFF

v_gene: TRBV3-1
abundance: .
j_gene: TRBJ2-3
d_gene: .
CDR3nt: TGTGCCAGCAGCCATATGACAGATACGCAGTATTTT
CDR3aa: CASSHMTDTQYF

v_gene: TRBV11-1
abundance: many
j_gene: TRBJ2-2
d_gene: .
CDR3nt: TGTGCCAGCAGCTTAGAACACAACACCGGGGAGCTGTTTTTT
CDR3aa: CASSLEHNTGELFF

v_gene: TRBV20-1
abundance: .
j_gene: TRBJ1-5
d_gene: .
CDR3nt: TGCAGTGCTAGAGTGGACGGAAATAGCAATCAGCCCCAGCATTTT
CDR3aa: CSARVDGNSNQPQHF

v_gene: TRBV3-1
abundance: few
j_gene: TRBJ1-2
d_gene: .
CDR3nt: TGTGCCAGCAGCCAAGGCCGTACTAGAGGGCATGGCTACACCTTC
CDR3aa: CASSQGRTRGHGYTF

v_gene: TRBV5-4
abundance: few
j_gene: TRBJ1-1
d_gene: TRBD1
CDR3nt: TGTGCCAGCAGCAGATGGGGGGGACAGGGGGGTTCTGAAGCTTTCTTT
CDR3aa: CASSRWGGQGGSEAFF

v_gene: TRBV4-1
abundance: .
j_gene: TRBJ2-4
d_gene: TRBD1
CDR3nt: TGCGCCACACGGGACAGGGCGGGAAAAAACATTCAGTACTTC
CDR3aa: CATRDRAGKNIQYF

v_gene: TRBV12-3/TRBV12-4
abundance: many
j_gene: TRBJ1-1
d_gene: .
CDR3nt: TGTGCCAGCAGTTTTCGGTTGGGGCTCAAGAACACTGAAGCTTTCTTT
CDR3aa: CASSFRLGLKNTEAFF

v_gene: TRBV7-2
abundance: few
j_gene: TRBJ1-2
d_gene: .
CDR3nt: TGTGCCAGCAGCCTCGGGAGGTCCAACTATGGCTACACCTTC
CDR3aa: CASSLGRSNYGYTF

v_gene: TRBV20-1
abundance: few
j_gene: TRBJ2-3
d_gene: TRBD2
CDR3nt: TGCAGTGCCCGAAAACTAGCGGGGGTTGCAGATACGCAGTATTTT
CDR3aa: CSARKLAGVADTQYF

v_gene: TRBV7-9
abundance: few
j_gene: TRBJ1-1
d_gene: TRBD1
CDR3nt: TGTGCCAGCAGCTTGGGCAGGGGGCTCACTGAAGCTTTCTTT
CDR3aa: CASSLGRGLTEAFF

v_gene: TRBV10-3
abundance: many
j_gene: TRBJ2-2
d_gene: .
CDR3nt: TGTGCCACCCGATTCACAGAGAACACCGGGGAGCTGTTTTTT
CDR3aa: CATRFTENTGELFF

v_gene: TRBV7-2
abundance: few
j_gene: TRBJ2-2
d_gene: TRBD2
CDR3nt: TGTGCCAGCAGCTTAGTTAGCGGGGGGGACACCGGGGAGCTGTTTTTT
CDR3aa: CASSLVSGGDTGELFF

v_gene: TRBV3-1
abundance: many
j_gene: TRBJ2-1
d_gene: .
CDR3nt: TGTGCCAGCAGCCCAACAGGGATGAGCAATGAGCAGTTCTTC
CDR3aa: CASSPTGMSNEQFF

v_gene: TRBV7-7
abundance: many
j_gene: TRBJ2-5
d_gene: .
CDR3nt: TGTGCTAGCAGCTTAGGACGGACCGGGGAGACCCAGTACTTC
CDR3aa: CASSLGRTGETQYF

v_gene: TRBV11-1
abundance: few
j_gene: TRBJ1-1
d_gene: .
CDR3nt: TGTGCCAGCAGCTTAGTTGTATCCCTGGCGGGGGGCCCTAACACTGAAGCTTTCTTT
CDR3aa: CASSLVVSLAGGPNTEAFF

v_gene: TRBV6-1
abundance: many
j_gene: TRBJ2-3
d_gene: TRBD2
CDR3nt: TGTGCCAGCAGCCGTCCCGGGACTAGCCCCACAGATACGCAGTATTTT
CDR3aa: CASSRPGTSPTDTQYF

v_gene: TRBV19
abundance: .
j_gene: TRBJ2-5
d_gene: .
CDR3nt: TGTGCCAGTAGTATAAGGTTTTCAGAGACCCAGTACTTC
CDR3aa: CASSIRFSETQYF

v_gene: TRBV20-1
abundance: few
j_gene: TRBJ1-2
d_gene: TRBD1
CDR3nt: TGCAGTGCTCCACGATATTACAGGGGGCAGGATGGCTACACCTTC
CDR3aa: CSAPRYYRGQDGYTF

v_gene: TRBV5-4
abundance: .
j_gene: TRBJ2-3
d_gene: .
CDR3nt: TGTGCCAGCCCGGACATTTCCAGCCCCGATACGCAGTATTTT
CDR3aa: CASPDISSPDTQYF

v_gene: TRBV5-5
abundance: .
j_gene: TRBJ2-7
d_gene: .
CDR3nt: TGTGCCAGCAGTTCCGACAGGAGTTCCTACGAGCAGTACTTC
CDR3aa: CASSSDRSSYEQYF

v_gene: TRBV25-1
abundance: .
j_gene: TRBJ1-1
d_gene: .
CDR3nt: TGTGCCAGCAGAGGCGGGGTGTGGACTGAAGCTTTCTTT
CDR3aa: CASRGGVWTEAFF

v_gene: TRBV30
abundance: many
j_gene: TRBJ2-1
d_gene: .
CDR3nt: TGTGCCTGGGGGGCAGGGTCCTACAATGAGCAGTTCTTC
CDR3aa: CAWGAGSYNEQFF

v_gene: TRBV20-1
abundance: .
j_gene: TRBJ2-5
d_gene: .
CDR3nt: TGCAGTGCTAGAGATTTCCGCGACCCATCCCGAGAGACCCAGTACTTC
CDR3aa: CSARDFRDPSRETQYF

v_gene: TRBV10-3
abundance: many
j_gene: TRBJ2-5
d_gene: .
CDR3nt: TGTGCCATCAGGGACCCAGGGGGGGATGAGACCCAGTACTTC
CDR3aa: CAIRDPGGDETQYF

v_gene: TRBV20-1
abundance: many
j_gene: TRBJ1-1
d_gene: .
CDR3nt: TGCAGTGCTAACCACGAGCCAGGGTCAACTGAAGCTTTCTTT
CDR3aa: CSANHEPGSTEAFF

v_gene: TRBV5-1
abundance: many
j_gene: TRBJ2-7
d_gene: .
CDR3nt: TGCGCCAGCAGCCGACCCTCCCACGAGCAGTACTTC
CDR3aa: CASSRPSHEQYF

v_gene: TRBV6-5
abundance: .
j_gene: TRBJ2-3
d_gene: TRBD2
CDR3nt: TGTGCCAGCAGTTACCAGCGGGGCCACACAGATACGCAGTATTTT
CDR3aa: CASSYQRGHTDTQYF

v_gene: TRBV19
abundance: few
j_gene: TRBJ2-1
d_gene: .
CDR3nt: TGTGCCAGTAGTACCCCTCCGGACCCGCAGTTCTTC
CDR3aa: CASSTPPDPQFF

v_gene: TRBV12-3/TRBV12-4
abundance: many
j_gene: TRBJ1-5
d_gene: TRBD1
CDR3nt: TGTGCCAGCAGGGGACAGGGGAACCACCAGCCCCAGCATTTT
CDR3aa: CASRGQGNHQPQHF

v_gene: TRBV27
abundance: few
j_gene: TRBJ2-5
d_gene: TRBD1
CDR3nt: TGTGCCAGCAGTTCCCGACAGGGGACAGAGACCCAGTACTTC
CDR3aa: CASSSRQGTETQYF

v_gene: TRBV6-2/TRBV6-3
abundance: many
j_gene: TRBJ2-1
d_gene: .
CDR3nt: TGTGCCAGCACAGCGCGGGGGCTCTTCTACAATGAGCAGTTCTTC
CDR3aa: CASTARGLFYNEQFF

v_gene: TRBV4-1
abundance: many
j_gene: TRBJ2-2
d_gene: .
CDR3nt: TGCGCCAGCAGCTCTAGGACAGTGCCCCTTCTCGCGAACACCGGGGAGCTGTTTTTT
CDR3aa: CASSSRTVPLLANTGELFF

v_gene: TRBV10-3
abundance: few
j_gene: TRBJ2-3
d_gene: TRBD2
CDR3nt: TGTGCCATCAGTGTCGGGGGGGCGTCCGATACGCAGTATTTT
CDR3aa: CAISVGGASDTQYF